One and the same sample provided the 24 T cell receptor beta chains below, sequenced in a study of STAT3 mutations in large granular lymphocyte leukemia. Findings and caveats of the study: At least one immunodominant TCR beta clonotype appeared in every T-cell large granular lymphocyte leukemia patient.

This table comes from immunoSEQ multiplex PCR, and its TCRdb copy is limited to in-frame clones, with some not included. Here the sample table reports thousands of clones. Antigens of these TCRs are unknown. Sequenced input: PBMCs. The origin of the receptors is a human donor with T large granular lymphocyte leukemia. The donor label of this sample is uncertain. Some clones in this sample may be carry-over from other donors' samples.

Worth noting for this clone: This likely comes from a read error, as the CDR3 has no conserved phenylalanine or tryptophan at its end. No DNA is shown, since the ends of the CDR3 on it are uncertain; the CDR3 is the one TCRdb lists. This rearrangement joins TRBV18 to TRBJ1-5; the table assigns TRBD1, which was not confirmed against the DNA. The V gene's germline CDR1 is KGHSH and CDR2 LQKENI. From its first to its last residue, the CDR3 has 11 amino acids. The CDR3 here is CASSQGNSNQP.

Worth noting for this clone: This CDR3 is missing its conserved last phenylalanine or tryptophan, likely due to a read error. No DNA is shown, since the ends of the CDR3 on it are uncertain; the CDR3 is the one TCRdb lists. V is TRBV19 and J is TRBJ2-2; the table's D call, TRBD1, has no DNA check behind it. Germline CDR1 is LNHDA and CDR2 is SQIVND (reference sequence). A total of 11 residues make up the CDR3, ends included. This chain's CDR3 is CASSIQENTGE.

As concerns this clone: The conserved closing phenylalanine or tryptophan is absent in this CDR3, likely reflecting a read error. It is unclear where the CDR3 begins or ends on the DNA, so no DNA is shown, and the CDR3 is as TCRdb lists it. The chain joins TRBV20-1 to TRBJ2-3; the listed D gene, TRBD1, was not tested against the DNA. Germline lookup yields CDR1 DFQATT and CDR2 SNEGSKA (reference sequence). The CDR3 comprises 11 residues, both ends counted. CDR3 loop: CSARDQVSTDT.

As regards this clone: The CDR3 carries no conserved terminal phenylalanine or tryptophan, so it likely arises from a read error. Because the CDR3's place on the DNA is in doubt, the DNA is left out and the CDR3 is given as listed by TCRdb. V usage is TRBV5-6 and J usage is TRBJ2-7; TRBD2, the table's D call, lacks a check against the DNA. The length of the CDR3 is 11 amino acids, counting both ends. Germline V CDR1 and CDR2: SGHDT, YYEEEE. This chain's CDR3 is CASFPGGLVAE.

With regard to this clone: Since the CDR3 does not end with the conserved phenylalanine or tryptophan, this likely comes from a read error. The limits of the CDR3 on the DNA are not certain, so only TCRdb's listed CDR3 is given. This chain uses TRBV7-3 with TRBJ2-2; TRBD1 was called by the table and not checked on the DNA. Germline assignment: CDR1 SGHTA and CDR2 FQGTGA. Including both end residues, the CDR3 is 11 amino acids long. The chain's CDR3 is CASSLGAFGGE.

Note on this clone: Because the CDR3 is missing its conserved closing phenylalanine or tryptophan, this is likely a read error. No DNA is shown, since the ends of the CDR3 on it are uncertain; the CDR3 is the one TCRdb lists. The chain recombines TRBV5-1 with TRBJ2-3; the tabulated D call, TRBD1, remains unverified against the DNA. The CDR3 numbers 9 amino acids, ends counted. Germline V CDR1 and CDR2: SGHRS, YFSETQ. This CDR3 reads CASSLEGDT.

A remark on this clone: The conserved phenylalanine or tryptophan normally closing the CDR3 is absent here, so this likely arose from a read error. The limits of the CDR3 on the DNA are not certain, so only TCRdb's listed CDR3 is given. The chain couples TRBV19 to TRBJ2-1; no check of the table's D call, TRBD1, against the DNA was made. Termini included, the CDR3 measures 12 amino acids. Germline V gene data show CDR1 as LNHDA and CDR2 as SQIVND (reference sequence). The CDR3 loop reads CASTRGGGPANE.

As for this clone: The final CDR3 position lacks the conserved phenylalanine or tryptophan, pointing to a likely read error. Because the CDR3's place on the DNA is in doubt, the DNA is left out and the CDR3 is given as listed by TCRdb. The chain uses TRBV16 and TRBJ1-2. Germline-derived CDR1 and CDR2 are KGHSY and FQNENV. The CDR3 length is 9 residues, termini included. The CDR3 protein is CASSQGGRS.

Of note for this clone: Likely a read error: the CDR3 ends without its conserved phenylalanine or tryptophan. The limits of the CDR3 on the DNA are not certain, so only TCRdb's listed CDR3 is given. The chain links TRBV6-4 to TRBJ2-3; the table assigns TRBD1, which was not confirmed against the DNA. Germline values: CDR1 MRHNA, CDR2 SNTAGT. The CDR3 is made up of 10 amino acids, end residues included. CDR3: CASSDRDTDT.

Details on this clone: The CDR3 end shows no conserved phenylalanine or tryptophan, and so a read error is likely. No DNA is shown, since the ends of the CDR3 on it are uncertain; the CDR3 is the one TCRdb lists. The chain joins TRBV29-1 to TRBJ2-3; the DNA was not used to check the table's D call, TRBD1. The CDR3 has 11 residues if both end residues are counted. The V gene's germline CDR1 is SQVTM and CDR2 ANQGSEA. This chain's CDR3 is CSVEGTFGTDT.

To note about this clone: A read error is likely, as this CDR3 ends without the conserved phenylalanine or tryptophan. The DNA is left out, because the CDR3 cannot be placed on it with certainty; the CDR3 is given as TCRdb lists it. The gene calls are TRBV13 and TRBJ2-5; the table calls TRBD1, which could not be checked here. Germline V gene lookup returns CDR1 PRHDT and CDR2 FYEKMQ (reference sequence). Counting both end residues, the CDR3 totals 11 amino acids. CDR3 loop: CASGPTGADET.

Turning to this clone: The conserved final phenylalanine or tryptophan is absent from the CDR3, which likely points to a read error. The DNA is omitted, as the CDR3 cannot be located on it reliably, and the CDR3 follows TCRdb's listing. The V call is TRBV11-2, the J call TRBJ2-7; the table's D call, TRBD1, was not checked against the DNA. The CDR3 sequence runs 12 residues, both termini included. The germline V gene encodes CDR1 SGHAT and CDR2 FQNNGV. CDR3 sequence: CASSMDRSSTYE.

In the case of this clone: The missing conserved phenylalanine or tryptophan at the end of this CDR3 makes a read error likely. The DNA is omitted, as the CDR3 cannot be located on it reliably, and the CDR3 follows TCRdb's listing. The chain carries TRBV2 and TRBJ2-1; the table's D call TRBD1 went unverified against the DNA. The CDR3 is 9 residues long, ends included. In germline, CDR1 is SNHLY, CDR2 FYNNEI. The CDR3 loop is CASSLDYNE.

Considering frequency, this clone is medium-sized (0.01 to 0.1%). Likely a read error: the CDR3 ends without its conserved phenylalanine or tryptophan. The DNA is left out, because the CDR3 cannot be placed on it with certainty; the CDR3 is given as TCRdb lists it. The rearrangement joins TRBV20-1 to TRBJ2-5; the D segment call TRBD1 is taken from the table without a DNA check. From its first to its last residue, the CDR3 has 12 amino acids. CDR1 is DFQATT, CDR2 SNEGSKA, per germline (reference sequence). The CDR3 sequence is CSAREKGRLEGT.

As regards this clone: No conserved phenylalanine or tryptophan is present at the end of the CDR3, so a read error is the likely explanation. The DNA is left out, because the CDR3 cannot be placed on it with certainty; the CDR3 is given as TCRdb lists it. V and J are TRBV7-8 and TRBJ1-2; the table names TRBD1, a call not compared with the DNA. CDR1 is SGHVS, CDR2 FQNEAQ, per germline. The CDR3 spans 10 amino acids, including both terminal residues. The CDR3 sequence: CASSLLQEYG.

Worth noting for this clone: Since no conserved phenylalanine or tryptophan closes the CDR3, a read error is the likely cause. The limits of the CDR3 on the DNA are not certain, so only TCRdb's listed CDR3 is given. This rearrangement joins TRBV7-3 to TRBJ1-1; no check of the table's D call, TRBD1, against the DNA was made. Germline V gene data show CDR1 as SGHTA and CDR2 as FQGTGA. The CDR3 is 10 residues long, counting both termini. CDR3 sequence: CASSLTRNTE.

Details on this clone: Because the CDR3 is missing its conserved closing phenylalanine or tryptophan, this is likely a read error. Because the CDR3's place on the DNA is in doubt, the DNA is left out and the CDR3 is given as listed by TCRdb. This chain connects TRBV5-1 to TRBJ1-1; no DNA check was done on the table's D call, TRBD1. Germline loops: CDR1 SGHRS, CDR2 YFSETQ. The CDR3 length equals 12 residues, ends included. CDR3 sequence reads: CASSLGAGGGTE.

Notes on this clone: Here the CDR3 omits its conserved ending phenylalanine or tryptophan, so a read error is the likely source. It is unclear where the CDR3 begins or ends on the DNA, so no DNA is shown, and the CDR3 is as TCRdb lists it. The V call is TRBV19, the J call TRBJ1-5; the table's D call of TRBD1 was not tested on the DNA. Germline CDR1 LNHDA, CDR2 SQIVND (reference sequence). From its first to its last residue, the CDR3 has 11 amino acids. The CDR3 region is CASSEQGFNQP.

Notes on this clone: The conserved phenylalanine or tryptophan is not found at the CDR3 terminus, so this likely reflects a read error. The limits of the CDR3 on the DNA are not certain, so only TCRdb's listed CDR3 is given. The V gene is TRBV7-2, the J gene TRBJ2-1; no check of the table's D call, TRBD1, against the DNA was made. Germline V gene sequence: CDR1 SGHTA, CDR2 FQGNSA. With termini counted, the CDR3 has 9 amino acids. CDR3 in amino acids: CASSPALGE.

As regards this clone: This CDR3 fails to terminate in the conserved phenylalanine or tryptophan, so it likely reflects a read error. The DNA is left out, because the CDR3 cannot be placed on it with certainty; the CDR3 is given as TCRdb lists it. This sequence joins TRBV6-1 and TRBJ2-1; the table calls TRBD1, which could not be checked here. The germline gives CDR1 MNHNS, CDR2 SASEGT. Both ends counted, the CDR3 spans 9 residues. The CDR3: CASSERPGG.

On this clone: This likely comes from a read error, as the CDR3 has no conserved phenylalanine or tryptophan at its end. No DNA is shown, since the ends of the CDR3 on it are uncertain; the CDR3 is the one TCRdb lists. This chain connects TRBV19 to TRBJ1-5. Per the germline V gene, CDR1 is LNHDA and CDR2 is SQIVND (reference sequence). The CDR3 extends over 9 residues, inclusive of both ends. The CDR3 loop is CASSMSRQP.

As for this clone: The CDR3 end shows no conserved phenylalanine or tryptophan, and so a read error is likely. Because the CDR3's place on the DNA is in doubt, the DNA is left out and the CDR3 is given as listed by TCRdb. The chain employs TRBV20-1 and TRBJ1-2; TRBD1 is the table's D call and was not checked against the DNA. Counting both end residues, the CDR3 totals 10 amino acids. Germline V gives CDR1 DFQATT, CDR2 SNEGSKA (reference sequence). CDR3 loop: CSARRGPSDG.

Worth noting for this clone: This likely comes from a read error, as the CDR3 has no conserved phenylalanine or tryptophan at its end. No DNA is shown, since the ends of the CDR3 on it are uncertain; the CDR3 is the one TCRdb lists. This chain joins TRBV5-1 and TRBJ2-1; the D call TRBD2 from the table was never checked on the DNA. Termini included, the CDR3 measures 13 amino acids. Germline V gene sequence: CDR1 SGHRS, CDR2 YFSETQ. The CDR3: CASSELLAGGVDE.

In terms of frequency, this clone is medium-sized. The missing conserved phenylalanine or tryptophan at the end of this CDR3 makes a read error likely. Because the CDR3's place on the DNA is in doubt, the DNA is left out and the CDR3 is given as listed by TCRdb. This chain uses TRBV20-1 with TRBJ2-5; the D call TRBD1 from the table was never checked on the DNA. Germline assignment: CDR1 DFQATT and CDR2 SNEGSKA (reference sequence). The CDR3 has 11 residues if both end residues are counted. CDR3 in amino acids: CSANRLEGQET.